This T cell receptor beta chain was observed in a study of beta chain features in type 1 diabetes. The sequenced template was cDNA made from the entire isolated RNA. The data were produced by immunoSEQ multiplex PCR, yet TCRdb's version contains in-frame clones alone and is incomplete. The sample has about 900,000 clones; about a sixth are singletons. V was shortened by 5 bases and J by 0 bases, with 14 bases between the two germline ends. This CDR3 is built from 17 residues. From germline, CDR1 is SGHTA and CDR2 FQGNSA. This clone has at least ten counts. This TCR came from a woman aged 18-29 years in good health. The chain is built from TRBV7-2 and TRBJ2-6; D is unresolved. Sequenced material: naive CD4+ T cells from blood. The CDR3 sequence: CASSPFSRRSGANVLTF. The CDR3 DNA reads as TGTGCCAGCAGCCCTTTTTCTCGGCGCTCTGGGGCCAACGTCCTGACTTTC.